Listed below are T cell receptor beta chains from one sample, sequenced in a study of cytomegalovirus exposure and HLA in healthy donors. Data came from immunoSEQ multiplex PCR; TCRdb stores just in-frame clones and leaves some out. The repertoire holds about 330,000 clones, with 87% as singletons. The sample comprised PBMCs. These TCRs come from a woman aged 30 to 39 in good health and CMV-seropositive. Both conserved end residues are part of each CDR3. Each record gives: J gene, clone size, D gene, V gene, CDR3 protein, CDR3 DNA. D genes are given only for firm matches. Not every row has a clone size; where given, it reads once, few, many or a size class.

J gene: TRBJ1-4; clone size: .; D gene: .; V gene: TRBV4-2; CDR3 protein: CASSQDIRNPNEKLFF; CDR3 DNA: TGTGCCAGCAGCCAAGATATTAGGAACCCGAATGAAAAACTGTTTTTT
J gene: TRBJ2-1; clone size: .; D gene: TRBD2; V gene: TRBV4-3; CDR3 protein: CASSPVWGRAWVEQFF; CDR3 DNA: TGCGCCAGCAGCCCCGTTTGGGGGAGGGCTTGGGTTGAGCAGTTCTTC
J gene: TRBJ2-7; clone size: .; D gene: .; V gene: TRBV20-1; CDR3 protein: CSARGVHEQYF; CDR3 DNA: TGCAGTGCTAGGGGCGTCCACGAGCAGTACTTC
J gene: TRBJ2-5; clone size: .; D gene: .; V gene: TRBV2; CDR3 protein: CASSRRQIQETQYF; CDR3 DNA: TGTGCCAGCAGCCGGAGACAGATTCAAGAGACCCAGTACTTC
J gene: TRBJ1-6; clone size: .; D gene: .; V gene: TRBV21-1; CDR3 protein: CASSKVVSTPLGYNSPLHF; CDR3 DNA: TGTGCCAGCAGCAAAGTTGTTAGTACACCTTTGGGGTATAATTCACCCCTCCACTTT
J gene: TRBJ2-7; clone size: once; D gene: TRBD1; V gene: TRBV2; CDR3 protein: CASLQRQGNNEQYF; CDR3 DNA: TGTGCCAGCCTTCAGCGACAGGGGAACAACGAGCAGTACTTC
J gene: TRBJ2-1; clone size: .; D gene: TRBD2; V gene: TRBV15; CDR3 protein: CATSRGGLAGDDYEQFF; CDR3 DNA: TGTGCCACCAGCAGAGGCGGACTAGCGGGAGACGACTATGAGCAGTTCTTC
J gene: TRBJ2-7; clone size: .; D gene: .; V gene: TRBV28; CDR3 protein: CASRGGGSGAYEQYF; CDR3 DNA: TGTGCCAGCAGAGGGGGAGGCTCAGGGGCCTACGAGCAGTACTTC
J gene: TRBJ2-7; clone size: once; D gene: .; V gene: TRBV11-2; CDR3 protein: CASSLGTSEQYF; CDR3 DNA: TGTGCCAGCAGCTTGGGCACGAGCGAGCAGTACTTC
J gene: TRBJ2-1; clone size: .; D gene: TRBD2; V gene: TRBV27; CDR3 protein: CASSSGGAAYNEQFF; CDR3 DNA: TGTGCCAGCAGCTCGGGAGGGGCGGCATACAATGAGCAGTTCTTC
J gene: TRBJ2-2; clone size: .; D gene: .; V gene: TRBV9; CDR3 protein: CASSFSANGELFF; CDR3 DNA: TGTGCCAGCAGCTTTAGCGCTAACGGGGAGCTGTTTTTT